Each of the 10 T cell receptor beta chains below was sequenced from the same sample in a study of blood T cell repertoires in COVID-19. Generated by immunoSEQ multiplex PCR, the TCRdb table keeps only in-frame clones and is missing some. The sample records some 240,000 clones, roughly four fifths being singletons. The specimen was peripheral blood. These receptor sequences come from a woman older than 75 with COVID-19, enrolled during active disease.

This clone turned up a few times. V is TRBV6-5 and J is TRBJ2-5; 8 bases are shared with TRBD1. CDR3 length: 14 amino acids. Trimming took 4 bases from V and 7 from J; bases not matched to a gene: 8. Germline-derived CDR1 and CDR2 are MNHEY and SVGAGI. The chain's CDR3 is CASSSGQGLGTQYF. CDR3 nucleotide sequence: TGTGCCAGCAGTTCCGGACAGGGTTTGGGGACCCAGTACTTC.

This clone occurred a few times. V usage is TRBV5-1 and J usage is TRBJ1-3; 8 bases line up with TRBD1. In germline, CDR1 is SGHRS, CDR2 YFSETQ. The trim removed 3 bases at V and 1 base at J, leaving 9 bases unmatched. This CDR3 spans 17 amino acids. The CDR3 protein is CASSWAGQGRSGNTIYF. In DNA, the CDR3 is TGCGCCAGCAGCTGGGCAGGACAGGGACGATCTGGAAACACCATATATTTT.

The rearrangement uses TRBV7-3 and TRBJ2-3; TRBD1 matches 7 bases. Germline lookup yields CDR1 SGHTA and CDR2 FQGTGA. This CDR3 is 15 amino acids long. V shed 5 bases and J 0 bases; nucleotides not matched to a gene: 5. In DNA, the CDR3 is TGTGCCAGCAGCAGGGACAGTTCTAGCACAGATACGCAGTATTTT. It encodes CASSRDSSSTDTQYF.

V gene TRBV23-1 combines with J gene TRBJ2-5, with D hard to call. TRBV23-1 is labeled an ORF, and its function is uncertain. The CDR3 sequence is 14 residues long. V lost 0 bases and J lost 3, with 8 bases in between. The CDR3 here is CASSQSQAKETQYF. CDR3 coding DNA: TGCGCCAGCAGTCAATCTCAGGCGAAAGAGACCCAGTACTTC.

The chain employs TRBV19 and TRBJ2-1, with a weak D call TRBD2 (6 bases). V was shortened by 3 bases and J by 9 bases, with 24 bases between the two germline ends. The germline gives CDR1 LNHDA, CDR2 SQIVND (reference sequence). This CDR3 region has 17 residues. The CDR3 region is CASSIGGARIRYGEQFF. As DNA, the CDR3 is TGTGCCAGTAGTATCGGGGGAGCGAGGATCCGATATGGTGAGCAGTTCTTC. The full variable domain, in which reference TRBV19 and TRBJ2-1 provide the parts outside the CDR3, is DGGITQSPKYLFRKEGQNVTLSCEQNLNHDAMYWYRQDPGQGLRLIYYSQIVNDFQKGDIAEGYSVSREKKESFPLTVTSAQKNPTAFYLCASSIGGARIRYGEQFFGPGTRLTVL.

J is TRBJ2-1 and V is TRBV7-2; 10 positions agree with TRBD2. Germline lookup yields CDR1 SGHTA and CDR2 FQGNSA. With 10 bases clipped from V and 0 bases from J, the junction kept 6 bases outside the gene matches. There are 15 residues in the CDR3. CDR3 coding DNA: TGTGCCACCTCTAGCGGGAGCCCCTCCTACAATGAGCAGTTCTTC. Encoded protein: CATSSGSPSYNEQFF.

The chain has TRBV5-4 and TRBJ1-2; D gene unclear. Germline values: CDR1 SGHNT, CDR2 YYREEE (reference sequence). The CDR3 totals 15 residues. The V end lost 0 bases, the J end lost 2 bases, and 11 bases lay between the germline ends. CDR3 region: CASSLAARLNYGYTF. CDR3 nucleotides: TGTGCCAGCAGCTTGGCCGCGAGATTAAACTATGGCTACACCTTC.

CDR3 DNA sequence: TGTGCCAGCAGCTTAGGCTTAGCGGGGGAGCAGTTCTTC. Amino acid sequence: CASSLGLAGEQFF. V gene TRBV7-9 combines with J gene TRBJ2-1, with 8 nucleotides matching TRBD2. The V segment lost 1 base and the J segment 10 bases; nucleotides outside the gene matches: 3. CDR1 is SEHNR, CDR2 FQNEAQ, per germline (reference sequence). This CDR3 has 13 residues. Based on the CDR3 plus reference TRBV7-9 and TRBJ2-1, the full variable domain is DTGVSQNPRHKITKRGQNVTFRCDPISEHNRLYWYRQTLGQGPEFLTYFQNEAQLEKSRLLSDRFSAERPKGSFSTLEIQRTEQGDSAMYLCASSLGLAGEQFFGPGTRLTVL.

Remarks on this clone: The sample contains more than one DNA sequence encoding this CDR3. This rearrangement joins TRBV5-1 to TRBJ1-4; D remains ambiguous. CDR1 and CDR2 from the germline V gene are SGHRS and YFSETQ. The CDR3 contains 14 residues. Trimming took off 1 base at V and 0 bases at J, with 4 bases between the two ends. The CDR3 DNA reads TGCGCCAGCAGCTTGACAGCAACTAATGAAAAACTGTTTTTT. This gives the protein CASSLTATNEKLFF.

V is TRBV6-5 and J is TRBJ2-5; TRBD2 matches at 9 bases. Trimming cost V 6 bases and J 5 bases; bases outside gene matches: 10. Germline V lookup: CDR1 MNHEY, CDR2 SVGAGI. CDR3 length: 15 residues. The chain's CDR3 is CASSRQAGGPETQYF. The CDR3, as DNA: TGTGCCAGCAGCCGGCAGGCGGGGGGGCCTGAGACCCAGTACTTC.